One T cell receptor beta chain is described in this entry. Additional DNA sequences in this sample encode the identical CDR3. This CDR3 has 12 amino acids. In germline, CDR1 is MNHEY, CDR2 SVGAGI. V lost 6 bases, J lost 7 bases, and 13 bases lay in between. The data derive from a study of blood T cell repertoires in COVID-19. The data were produced by immunoSEQ multiplex PCR, yet TCRdb's version contains in-frame clones alone and is incomplete. The sample has around 400,000 clones; 83% are singletons. Participants, about 18 to 100 years old, spanned under 30 US areas. Donors were grouped by their self-reported clinical history.

This rearrangement joins TRBV6-5 to TRBJ2-7; D perhaps matches TRBD1 (7 bases). This clonotype was sampled from a woman in her forties or fifties who had recovered from COVID-19. The specimen sequenced was PBMCs or T cells enriched from blood (not recorded which). The CDR3 sequence: CASSRTGGEQYF. The CDR3 DNA follows: TGTGCCAGCAGCCGGACAGGAGGGGAGCAGTACTTC.